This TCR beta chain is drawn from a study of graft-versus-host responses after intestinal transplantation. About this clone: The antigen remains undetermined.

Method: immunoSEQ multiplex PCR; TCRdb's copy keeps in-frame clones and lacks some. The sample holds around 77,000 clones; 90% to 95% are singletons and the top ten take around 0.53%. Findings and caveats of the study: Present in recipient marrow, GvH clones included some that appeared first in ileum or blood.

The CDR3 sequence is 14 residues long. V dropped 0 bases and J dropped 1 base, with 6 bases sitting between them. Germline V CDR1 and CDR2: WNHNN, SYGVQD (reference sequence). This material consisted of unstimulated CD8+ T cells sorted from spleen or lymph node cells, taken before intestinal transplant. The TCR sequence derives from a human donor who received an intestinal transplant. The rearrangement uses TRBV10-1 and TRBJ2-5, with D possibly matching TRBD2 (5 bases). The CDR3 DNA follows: TGCGCCAGCAGTGAGTCCCTAGCCCAAGAGACCCAGTACTTC. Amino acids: CASSESLAQETQYF.